Shown below are 30 T cell receptor beta chains from a single sample sequenced in a study of cytomegalovirus exposure and HLA in healthy donors. A multiplex PCR was run with 60 Vbeta primers and 13 Jbeta primers. Using immunoSEQ multiplex PCR, the repertoire was profiled, and TCRdb retains in-frame clones only, with some absent. The sample yields more than 65,000 clones, of which the top ten take up approximately 2.9%. Material for sequencing was PBMCs. These receptors came from a man in his forties in good health and CMV-seronegative.

The rearrangement links TRBV6-5 to TRBJ1-2; 7 bases are a match to TRBD1. The germline gives CDR1 MNHEY, CDR2 SVGAGI. With 6 bases clipped from V and 8 bases from J, the junction kept 12 bases outside the gene matches. The CDR3 is made up of 14 amino acids. For the CDR3, the DNA is TGTGCCAGCAGCCGCGACAGGGAAAAGTGGGGCTACACCTTC. Translated: CASSRDREKWGYTF.

V gene TRBV10-3 combines with J gene TRBJ2-2; 10 nucleotides agree with TRBD2. The CDR3 extends over 13 amino acids. V shed 10 bases and J 6 bases; nucleotides not matched to a gene: 5. Germline CDR1 is ENHRY and CDR2 is SYGVKD. The CDR3 DNA reads TGTGCCAACAGCGGGGGGGATCCCGGGGAGCTGTTTTTT. Translation gives CANSGGDPGELFF.

Regarding this clone: At one end the junction does not follow the germline gene, possibly because of a read error. The chain is built from TRBV9 and TRBJ2-3; possibly TRBD2 for D (5 bases). Germline V gene lookup returns CDR1 SGDLS and CDR2 YYNGEE. This CDR3 has 14 residues. CDR3 nucleotide sequence: TGTGCCAGCAGCGAAACTAGAGACACAGATACGCGGTATTTT. This gives the protein CASSETRDTDTRYF.

This chain uses TRBV14 with TRBJ1-2, with 7 bases matching TRBD1. CDR3 length: 14 amino acids. Germline CDR1 SGHDN, CDR2 FVKESK. After removal of 0 bases from V and 4 bases from J, the junction contained 2 bases not matched to a gene. CDR3 protein: CASSQDRTGYGYTF. CDR3 coding DNA: TGTGCCAGCAGCCAAGACAGGACAGGCTATGGCTACACCTTC.

The V and J genes are TRBV4-1 and TRBJ1-6; D is unresolved. This CDR3 is 15 amino acids long. V gave up 1 base and J gave up 9 bases, with 13 bases separating them. CDR1 MGHRA and CDR2 YSYEKL come from the germline V gene. The chain's CDR3 is CASSQVGVNTSPLHF. The CDR3 DNA follows: TGCGCCAGCAGCCAAGTCGGGGTGAATACTTCACCCCTCCACTTT.

This chain links TRBV7-6 with TRBJ1-1; perhaps TRBD1 as D (5 bases). This CDR3 is 14 amino acids long. V was pared by 1 base and J by 7 bases, with 13 bases between. CDR1 and CDR2 from the germline V gene are SGHVS and FNYEAQ. CDR3 amino acids: CASSLGQGTVEAFF. The CDR3, as DNA: TGTGCCAGCAGCTTAGGCCAGGGTACCGTTGAAGCTTTCTTT.

The V gene is TRBV28, the J gene TRBJ1-2, with D possibly TRBD1 on 5 matching bases. V was cut by 3 bases and J by 2 bases, with 7 bases left in between. The CDR3 is 13 residues long. Per germline, CDR1 MDHEN and CDR2 SYDVKM. CDR3 DNA: TGTGCCAGCAGTTTGGGACTGAACTATGGCTACACCTTC. This gives the protein CASSLGLNYGYTF.

The chain employs TRBV25-1 and TRBJ1-6; D is undetermined. The V end lost 2 bases, the J end lost 2 bases, and 4 bases lay between the germline ends. This CDR3 is 14 amino acids long. The germline V gene encodes CDR1 MGHDK and CDR2 SYGVNS. DNA of the CDR3: TGTGCCAGCAGTGAAAATACCTATAATTCACCCCTCCACTTT. It codes for CASSENTYNSPLHF.

This chain joins TRBV6-5 and TRBJ1-2, with 9 bases fitting TRBD1. Germline trimming cut 4 bases from V and 4 bases from J; bases unmatched to any gene: 7. The CDR3 extends over 15 amino acids. Germline CDR1 MNHEY, CDR2 SVGAGI. CDR3 DNA sequence: TGTGCCAGCAGTTTACAGGGGGCGCCAGTCTATGGCTACACCTTC. Translation gives CASSLQGAPVYGYTF.

The chain links TRBV6-1 to TRBJ2-6; possibly TRBD1 for D (6 bases). Trimming left V 6 bases short and J 3 bases short, with 12 bases between. Germline V gives CDR1 MNHNS, CDR2 SASEGT. This CDR3 spans 15 amino acids. CDR3 coding DNA: TGTGCCAGCAGGGACAGTCGTGGTGGGGCCAACGTCCTGACTTTC. Protein: CASRDSRGGANVLTF.

V is TRBV7-9 and J is TRBJ2-1; TRBD2 agrees at 12 bases. Germline CDR1 is SEHNR and CDR2 is FQNEAQ (reference sequence). J was trimmed by 2 bases and V by 2 bases; bases with no gene match: 7. The CDR3 is 18 residues long. The CDR3 sequence is CASSLPRRLAGAYNEQFF. CDR3 in DNA: TGTGCCAGCAGCTTACCGAGGAGACTAGCGGGGGCCTACAATGAGCAGTTCTTC. The variable domain in full, completed from reference TRBV7-9 and TRBJ2-1, reads DTGVSQNPRHKITKRGQNVTFRCDPISEHNRLYWYRQTLGQGPEFLTYFQNEAQLEKSRLLSDRFSAERPKGSFSTLEIQRTEQGDSAMYLCASSLPRRLAGAYNEQFFGPGTRLTVL.

This chain links TRBV5-4 with TRBJ2-5, with 7 bases aligning to TRBD1. Germline CDR1 and CDR2: SGHNT and YYREEE (reference sequence). The CDR3 consists of 15 residues. Losses at the gene ends were 0 bases for V and 7 bases for J; bases not matched to a gene: 9. The CDR3 is CASSLAGTDPWTQYF. CDR3 nucleotide sequence: TGTGCCAGCAGCTTGGCCGGGACAGACCCTTGGACCCAGTACTTC.

The chain combines TRBV4-2 with TRBJ1-2; D not resolved. The germline V gene encodes CDR1 LGHNA and CDR2 YNFKEQ. Trimming took 1 base from V and 4 from J, leaving 13 bases between them. The CDR3 length is 15 residues. As DNA, the CDR3 is TGTGCCAGCAGCCAAGTGGCAGGAAACGGCTATGGCTACACCTTC. Its protein product is CASSQVAGNGYGYTF.

This chain links TRBV30 with TRBJ2-7, with TRBD2 matching over 7 bases. This CDR3 is built from 15 residues. V was pared by 3 bases and J by 2 bases, with 10 bases of the junction left unmatched. CDR1 and CDR2 (germline): GTSNPN, SVGIG (reference sequence). The CDR3 region has the DNA TGTGCCTGGAGGCGCCCGGGGGGTCTAGCCTACGAGCAGTACTTC. Translation gives CAWRRPGGLAYEQYF.

The gene calls are TRBV4-1 and TRBJ1-5, with D perhaps TRBD1 (6 bases). This CDR3 contains 16 residues. Germline CDR1 reads MGHRA; CDR2 reads YSYEKL. V was cut by 3 bases and J by 3 bases, with 15 bases left in between. Written as DNA, the CDR3 is TGCGCCAGCAGCCACTCCCCAGGACAGCTCAATCAGCCCCAGCATTTT. Amino acids: CASSHSPGQLNQPQHF.

The chain joins TRBV5-1 to TRBJ1-1, with D tentatively TRBD1 (6 bases). The CDR3 is made up of 15 amino acids. Trimming took 1 base from V and 4 from J, leaving 14 bases between them. The germline V gene has CDR1 SGHRS and CDR2 YFSETQ. The chain's CDR3 is CASSLMQGRSTEAFF. Here the CDR3 DNA reads TGCGCCAGCAGCTTGATGCAGGGGCGGAGCACTGAAGCTTTCTTT.

The V and J genes are TRBV1 and TRBJ2-5; whether TRBD2, the table's D call, matches the DNA was not checked. TRBV1 is designated a pseudogene. The CDR3 has 11 residues. The CDR3 nucleotides are TGCACCAGCAGCCACCGAGAGACCCAGTACTTC. Protein: CTSSHRETQYF.

This sequence joins TRBV9 and TRBJ1-4; the match to TRBD1 covers 7 bases. Germline trimming cut 3 bases from V and 8 bases from J; bases unmatched to any gene: 10. Germline CDR1 and CDR2: SGDLS and YYNGEE. The CDR3 extends over 15 amino acids. CDR3 sequence reads: CASSATGTVYEKLFF. CDR3 DNA sequence: TGTGCCAGCAGCGCAACCGGGACAGTGTACGAAAAACTGTTTTTT.

The genes are TRBV5-4 and TRBJ1-1; D possibly corresponds to TRBD1 (5 bases). CDR3 size: 14 residues. The germline V and J ends were trimmed by 4 bases and 3 bases, with 13 bases remaining between them. Germline CDR1 reads SGHNT; CDR2 reads YYREEE (reference sequence). The CDR3 nucleotides read TGTGCCAGCAGCCAATCCGACAGATACACTGAAGCTTTCTTT. Amino acid sequence: CASSQSDRYTEAFF.

This chain links TRBV20-1 with TRBJ2-5; D is unresolved. Germline V gives CDR1 DFQATT, CDR2 SNEGSKA (reference sequence). Trimming removed 7 bases from V and 4 bases from J, with 10 bases in between. The CDR3 has 11 residues. CDR3 DNA sequence: TGCAGTGAGATCCGAGGAGAGACCCAGTACTTC. As protein: CSEIRGETQYF.

The CDR3 region is CAWLGSSTRGYTF. CDR3 nucleotide sequence: TGTGCCTGGTTGGGGAGTTCCACCCGCGGCTACACCTTC. The chain employs TRBV30 and TRBJ1-2; D is unresolved. The CDR3 totals 13 residues. CDR1 GTSNPN and CDR2 SVGIG come from the germline V gene (reference sequence). V was cut by 5 bases and J by 8 bases, with 18 bases left in between.

The CDR3 DNA sequence: TGTGCCAGCAGCTTAAGAGGGACTAGCGGGCCCTACAATGAGCAGTTCTTC. Translated, it gives CASSLRGTSGPYNEQFF. The chain joins TRBV7-2 to TRBJ2-1; TRBD2 matches 12 bases. With V trimmed by 2 bases and J by 2 bases, 4 bases remained unmatched. The CDR3 runs to 17 residues. In germline, CDR1 is SGHTA, CDR2 FQGNSA.

This chain links TRBV10-3 with TRBJ2-3; D perhaps matches TRBD2 (5 bases). The CDR3 has 14 residues. V dropped 4 bases and J dropped 1 base, with 9 bases sitting between them. Germline V gene sequence: CDR1 ENHRY, CDR2 SYGVKD. The CDR3 sequence: CAISVGEGTDTQYF. For the CDR3, the DNA is TGTGCCATCAGTGTGGGAGAGGGCACAGATACGCAGTATTTT.

J is TRBJ2-7 and V is TRBV28; D gene ambiguous. The CDR3 length is 14 residues. Trimming took off 5 bases at V and 5 bases at J, with 16 bases between the two ends. The germline gives CDR1 MDHEN, CDR2 SYDVKM. The CDR3 protein is CASSLGAQLNEQYF. The CDR3 coding sequence is TGTGCCAGCAGTCTGGGCGCGCAACTCAACGAGCAGTACTTC.

The chain links TRBV19 to TRBJ1-1; D possibly corresponds to TRBD1 (6 bases). Between the trimmed V and J ends, which lost 4 bases and 7 bases, there was a span of 7 bases. The germline CDR1 and CDR2 sequences are LNHDA and SQIVND (reference sequence). This CDR3 spans 11 amino acids. The CDR3 is CASSRTVEAFF. As DNA, the CDR3 is TGTGCCAGTAGTAGGACAGTTGAAGCTTTCTTT.

The CDR3, as DNA: TGTGCCAGCAGCTTAGGGGACACGTCTAACTATGGCTACACCTTC. Protein sequence: CASSLGDTSNYGYTF. This rearrangement joins TRBV7-2 to TRBJ1-2; perhaps TRBD1 as D (6 bases). Trimming removed 1 base from V and 0 bases from J, with 9 bases in between. CDR1 and CDR2 (germline): SGHTA, FQGNSA. The CDR3 has 15 residues.

The chain joins TRBV6-5 to TRBJ2-7, with D perhaps matching TRBD1 (6 bases). CDR3 length: 15 amino acids. The germline V gene has CDR1 MNHEY and CDR2 SVGAGI. V was cut by 5 bases and J by 4 bases, with 18 bases left in between. The CDR3 DNA reads as TGTGCCAGCAGTACAGCGGCTGGGACACTTTACGAGCAGTACTTC. Protein product: CASSTAAGTLYEQYF.

This rearrangement joins TRBV11-2 to TRBJ2-5; possible D gene TRBD1, 5 bases. The end of the DNA is better explained by TRBJ2-7, so the J call may be wrong. This CDR3 comprises 14 residues. CDR1 is SGHAT and CDR2 is FQNNGV in the germline V gene. The CDR3 sequence: CASSLGQSTYEQYF. The DNA of the CDR3 is TGTGCCAGCAGCTTAGGACAGTCTACCTACGAGCAGTACTTC.

The chain uses TRBV29-1 and TRBJ2-7; 8 positions agree with TRBD1. This CDR3 contains 14 residues. Germline CDR1 and CDR2: SQVTM and ANQGSEA. Trimming took 2 bases from V and 1 from J; bases not matched to a gene: 4. CDR3 in DNA: TGCAGCGTTGAAATGGGGACAGGTTCCTACGAGCAGTACTTC. It translates to CSVEMGTGSYEQYF.

The rearrangement links TRBV18 to TRBJ1-1; 10 nucleotides line up with TRBD1. Losses at the gene ends were 3 bases for V and 0 bases for J; bases not matched to a gene: 4. The CDR3 length is 16 residues. The germline CDR1 and CDR2 sequences are KGHSH and LQKENI. The CDR3 loop reads CASSPDRGLVNTEAFF. The CDR3 bases are TGTGCCAGCTCACCCGACAGGGGGCTTGTGAACACTGAAGCTTTCTTT.